Reported below is one T cell receptor beta chain. This entry belongs to a study of T cell responses to AZD1222 COVID-19 vaccine. Using immunoSEQ multiplex PCR, the repertoire was profiled, and TCRdb retains in-frame clones only, with some absent. The data hold 50,000 to 60,000 clones, with nearly 80% observed a single time. CDR1 and CDR2 (germline): MDHEN, SYDVKM. Losses at the gene ends were 3 bases for V and 3 bases for J; bases not matched to a gene: 5. The CDR3 is 15 amino acids. The rearrangement joins TRBV28 to TRBJ1-5, with 7 bases aligning to TRBD1. The receptor comes from an adult who received the AZD1222 COVID-19 vaccine. Sequenced material: peripheral blood, taken 28 days after the second AZD1222 dose. The CDR3 region is CASSLGTVNNQPQHF. The CDR3 nucleotides read TGTGCCAGCAGTTTGGGGACAGTTAACAATCAGCCCCAGCATTTT. Filled out from reference TRBV28 and TRBJ1-5, the complete variable domain reads DVKVTQSSRYLVKRTGEKVFLECVQDMDHENMFWYRQDPGLGLRLIYFSYDVKMKEKGDIPEGYSVSREKKERFSLILESASTNQTSMYLCASSLGTVNNQPQHFGDGTRLSIL.